This TCR beta chain was captured by sequencing in a study of OX40 agonist ivuxolimab in advanced cancers. This CDR3 is built from 12 residues. Germline V gene data show CDR1 as SEHNR and CDR2 as FQNEAQ (reference sequence). The V end was cut by 5 bases, the J end by 8 bases, with 7 bases between. This clone was detected a few times. Using immunoSEQ multiplex PCR, the repertoire was profiled, and TCRdb retains in-frame clones only, with some absent. The sample shows fewer than 90,000 clones, roughly 86% of them seen only once. The TCR was taken from an adult with an advanced solid tumor such as melanoma, head and neck, liver or kidney cancer. The sample in question was CD4+ or CD8+ T cells sorted from blood, obtained in a trial of the OX40 agonist ivuxolimab. The genes are TRBV7-9 and TRBJ1-6, with D possibly matching TRBD1 (5 bases). The CDR3 loop is CASSVGDSPLHF. DNA for the CDR3: TGTGCCAGCAGCGTAGGGGATTCACCCCTCCACTTT.